This TCR beta chain was recovered during a study of shared T cell receptors in the human thymus. This clone was counted once. TCRdb's copy holds only in-frame clones and misses some; the assay was immunoSEQ multiplex PCR. The sample lists 500,000 to 750,000 clones, around 87% occurring once. V trimming: 4 bases; J trimming: 2 bases; junction bases outside the gene matches: 18. The germline V gene encodes CDR1 KGHSH and CDR2 LQKENI. This CDR3 has 22 amino acids. These same records also appear under a second study, on human thymus T cells. Turning to that study: Those donating were healthy Finnish infants in corrective surgery for congenital heart defects. From resections taken during corrective heart surgery, the thymus tissue was obtained. Thymic and blood repertoires appeared to display a bias in their usage of V and J genes. Related studies noted strongly shared thymic repertoires across unrelated people.

Sequencing was performed on thymocytes. V gene TRBV18 combines with J gene TRBJ2-3; 16 bases line up with TRBD2. The source is a boy under two years old with a congenital heart defect. Here the CDR3 reads CASSLGLAGGPLLPSLTDTQYF. The CDR3 DNA reads as TGTGCCAGCTCACTGGGACTAGCGGGAGGGCCCTTGCTACCCTCCCTCACAGATACGCAGTATTTT.